These 11 T cell receptor beta chains originate from one sample sequenced in a study of CD8 T cells in Susac syndrome. RNA, at about 0.45 to 1 ug, was reverse transcribed with random hexamers. One entry per CDR3 protein results from TCRdb running MiXCR on the immunoSEQ multiplex PCR reads. This sample has about 160,000 distinct CDR3 sequences, with about 90% found just once. What was sequenced was CD4+ T cells from PBMCs. The receptors originated from a human donor in good health.

The genes are TRBV25-1 and TRBJ1-1; D is perhaps TRBD1 (5 bases). CDR3 length equals 15 residues. V lost 2 bases, J lost 8 bases, and 18 bases lay in between. Germline V gene lookup returns CDR1 MGHDK and CDR2 SYGVNS. The chain's CDR3 is CASSEEGRGGSEAFF. The CDR3 coding sequence is TGTGCCAGCAGTGAAGAAGGACGCGGGGGGTCCGAAGCTTTCTTT. Combining the CDR3 with reference TRBV25-1 and TRBJ1-1 gives the whole variable domain EADIYQTPRYLVIGTGKKITLECSQTMGHDKMYWYQQDPGMELHLIHYSYGVNSTEKGDLSSESTVSRIRTEHFPLTLESARPSHTSQYLCASSEEGRGGSEAFFGQGTRLTVV.

The V and J genes are TRBV6-2 or TRBV6-3 and TRBJ2-7; D gene ambiguous. V lost 0 bases to trimming and J lost 3 bases, with 12 bases between them. Germline lookup yields CDR1 MNHEY and CDR2 SVGEGT. This CDR3 is 15 amino acids long. CDR3 in DNA: TGTGCCAGCAGTTACTCGACCCGCTCCCACTACGAGCAGTACTTC. It encodes CASSYSTRSHYEQYF.

This sequence joins TRBV7-3 and TRBJ2-1; D gene ambiguous. With 3 bases removed from V and 6 bases from J, the gap between germline ends came to 9 bases. The CDR3 totals 13 residues. Looked up from germline, CDR1 is SGHTA and CDR2 is FQGTGA. CDR3 sequence (DNA): TGTGCCAGCAGCTTGTACTTAGCCAATGAGCAGTTCTTC. Residues: CASSLYLANEQFF.

This sequence joins TRBV3-1 and TRBJ1-5; the D is unclear. The CDR3 runs 13 residues. Germline V gene lookup returns CDR1 LGHDT and CDR2 YNNKEL (reference sequence). The germline V and J ends were trimmed by 0 bases and 9 bases, with 9 bases remaining between them. This chain's CDR3 is CASSQESRLPQHF. CDR3 nucleotides: TGTGCCAGCAGCCAAGAATCTCGTTTGCCCCAGCATTTT.

J is TRBJ2-5 and V is TRBV5-4, with 14 bases aligning to TRBD2. The CDR3 runs to 16 residues. The germline V gene encodes CDR1 SGHNT and CDR2 YYREEE (reference sequence). With V trimmed by 1 base and J by 4 bases, 3 bases remained unmatched. CDR3 sequence: CASSLSGTSGRETQYF. The DNA of the CDR3 is TGTGCCAGCAGCTTGTCCGGGACTAGCGGGAGAGAGACCCAGTACTTC.

This clonotype came up once. The rearrangement links TRBV12-3 or TRBV12-4 to TRBJ2-2, with D tentatively TRBD2 (6 bases). This CDR3 has 17 residues. The ends were cut back, 1 base at V and 4 bases at J, with 16 bases in the middle. This CDR3 is CASSLGGSGARTGELFF. As DNA, the CDR3 is TGTGCCAGCAGTTTAGGTGGCTCGGGAGCCCGCACCGGGGAGCTGTTTTTT.

In this sample, this clonotype turned up a few times. This sequence joins TRBV7-2 and TRBJ1-2, with D possibly being TRBD1 (5 bases). The V gene's germline CDR1 is SGHTA and CDR2 FQGNSA. The CDR3 length is 14 residues. Trimming pared 5 bases from V and 0 bases from J, leaving 10 bases between. CDR3 region: CASSQGTANYGYTF. CDR3 in DNA: TGTGCCAGCAGCCAAGGGACGGCTAACTATGGCTACACCTTC.

The rearrangement links TRBV29-1 to TRBJ2-1; TRBD2 matches 7 bases. The germline V gene has CDR1 SQVTM and CDR2 ANQGSEA. This CDR3 comprises 14 residues. Trimming at V came to 4 bases and at J to 8 bases, leaving 11 bases not matched to a gene. CDR3 sequence reads: CSVARGLNPDEQFF. The DNA of the CDR3 is TGCAGCGTTGCCCGGGGACTAAACCCGGATGAGCAGTTCTTC.

V gene TRBV12-3 or TRBV12-4 combines with J gene TRBJ1-5; D is unclear. Trimming removed 0 bases at V and 5 bases at J, with 5 bases between. This CDR3 has 13 amino acids. This chain's CDR3 is CASSLASYQPQHF. The CDR3 DNA is TGTGCCAGCAGTTTAGCCAGCTATCAGCCCCAGCATTTT.

The chain is built from TRBV29-1 and TRBJ2-1; D possibly corresponds to TRBD2 (7 bases). Germline assignment: CDR1 SQVTM and CDR2 ANQGSEA. There are 15 residues in the CDR3. V was clipped by 6 bases and J by 4 bases, with 19 bases between them. The DNA for the CDR3 is TGCAGCGTGGCCGGAGGGGGGGGAACTTACAATGAGCAGTTCTTC. Translation gives CSVAGGGGTYNEQFF.

This chain links TRBV19 with TRBJ2-1; possibly TRBD2 for D (6 bases). The CDR3 loop spans 14 amino acids. The V end was cut by 6 bases, the J end by 2 bases, with 11 bases between. Germline CDR1 is LNHDA and CDR2 is SQIVND (reference sequence). This CDR3 is CASRLAQAYNEQFF. Here the CDR3 DNA reads TGTGCCAGTAGGCTAGCGCAAGCCTACAATGAGCAGTTCTTC.